These 25 T cell receptor beta chains share one sample of origin, sequenced in a study of vaccination and CD4 T cells after COVID-19. No antigen is known for these receptors. CD4+ T cells that had been cultured provided DNA sequenced with the Oncomine TCR Beta short-read assay. TCRdb reprocessed the PCR reads with MiXCR, giving one entry per CDR3 protein. The table lists about 10,000 distinct CDR3 sequences, more than 25% of them singletons. The treatment was: approximately nine-day PBMC culture with coronavirus spike peptide pools or control peptides (ViraFEST assay). The specimen comprised CD4+ T cells from blood, cultured in vitro, sampled after SARS-CoV-2 vaccination. The source is a human donor who had recovered from COVID-19.

This clonotype is large in the sample. CDR3 bases: TGTGCCAGCAGCTCCGGACTAGCGGGAGGTGGTGAGCAGTACTTC. This translates into CASSSGLAGGGEQYF. This chain connects TRBV7-3 to TRBJ2-7; 14 bases align to TRBD2. This CDR3 region has 15 residues. V shed 4 bases, J shed 7 bases, and the junction held 6 bases outside the gene matches. From germline, CDR1 is SGHTA and CDR2 FQGTGA.

This clonotype was seen only a few times. The V and J genes are TRBV19 and TRBJ2-3, with unresolved D. CDR3 size: 14 residues. The germline CDR1 and CDR2 sequences are LNHDA and SQIVND (reference sequence). V was clipped by 11 bases and J by 5 bases, with 20 bases between them. The CDR3 is CAAVPWVAGDTQYF. The CDR3 DNA sequence: TGTGCCGCAGTACCGTGGGTTGCCGGAGATACGCAGTATTTT. Full variable domain (remainder filled in from reference TRBV19 and TRBJ2-3): DGGITQSPKYLFRKEGQNVTLSCEQNLNHDAMYWYRQDPGQGLRLIYYSQIVNDFQKGDIAEGYSVSREKKESFPLTVTSAQKNPTAFYLCAAVPWVAGDTQYFGPGTRLTVL.

This clonotype appeared a few times. J is TRBJ1-2 and V is TRBV7-9; D unresolved. The CDR3 consists of 14 residues. Germline V CDR1 and CDR2: SEHNR, FQNEAQ (reference sequence). V was shortened by 0 bases and J by 8 bases, with 13 bases between the two germline ends. The CDR3 DNA follows: TGTGCCAGCAGCTTAGCAGGGCAGTCTACCGGCTACACCTTC. This sequence encodes CASSLAGQSTGYTF.

This sequence joins TRBV28 and TRBJ1-1, with D possibly being TRBD1 (6 bases). CDR1 MDHEN and CDR2 SYDVKM come from the germline V gene. CDR3 length: 16 residues. V lost 5 bases and J 5 bases, leaving 21 bases between the germline ends. This CDR3 is CASSPPLGGRGTEAFF. CDR3 coding DNA: TGTGCCAGCAGTCCCCCCCTCGGGGGGCGGGGTACTGAAGCTTTCTTT.

The genes are TRBV5-4 and TRBJ2-3; D gene ambiguous. Germline V gene lookup returns CDR1 SGHNT and CDR2 YYREEE (reference sequence). V was pared by 4 bases and J by 2 bases, with 11 bases between. The CDR3 spans 14 residues. The CDR3 loop is CASSPDPNTDTQYF. In DNA, the CDR3 is TGTGCCAGCAGCCCGGACCCAAACACAGATACGCAGTATTTT.

This clonotype was counted only a few times. The CDR3 coding sequence is TGTGCCAGCTCACCGGCAGCGAGGAACACTGAAGCTTTCTTT. Residues: CASSPAARNTEAFF. V is TRBV18 and J is TRBJ1-1, with D unclear. Germline V lookup: CDR1 KGHSH, CDR2 LQKENI. CDR3 length equals 14 residues. The V end lost 3 bases, the J end lost 1 base, and 9 bases lay between the germline ends.

V and J are TRBV24-1 and TRBJ2-1, with 12 bases lining up with TRBD2. The CDR3 is made up of 16 amino acids. V lost 3 bases to trimming and J lost 7 bases; unmatched junction nucleotides: 6. Germline-derived CDR1 and CDR2 are KGHDR and SFDVKD. This chain's CDR3 is CATSDRLAGGKNEQFF. CDR3 coding DNA: TGTGCCACCAGTGATCGTCTAGCGGGAGGGAAGAATGAGCAGTTCTTC.

The rearrangement uses TRBV20-1 and TRBJ2-5, with 7 bases aligning to TRBD1. After removal of 7 bases from V and 3 bases from J, the junction contained 8 bases not matched to a gene. Germline V gene sequence: CDR1 DFQATT, CDR2 SNEGSKA (reference sequence). This CDR3 has 13 residues. The DNA for the CDR3 is TGCAGTGGGTGGACAGGAGGAAAAGAGACCCAGTACTTC. Translation: CSGWTGGKETQYF.

The J gene is TRBJ2-1, the V gene TRBV9; 11 bases fit TRBD2. Germline trimming cut 4 bases from V and 0 bases from J; bases unmatched to any gene: 3. The CDR3 is made up of 16 amino acids. Germline loops: CDR1 SGDLS, CDR2 YYNGEE. Here the CDR3 DNA reads TGTGCCAGCAGCCTAACTAGCGGGAGCTCCTACAATGAGCAGTTCTTC. Translating it yields CASSLTSGSSYNEQFF.

This clonotype was observed a few times. The rearrangement links TRBV6-4 to TRBJ1-3; the D is unclear. The CDR3 runs 14 residues. Deletions cut 9 bases from V and 7 bases from J, with 19 bases between. The V gene's germline CDR1 is MRHNA and CDR2 SNTAGT. The CDR3 here is CARFMNGVLNTIYF. For the CDR3, the DNA is TGTGCCAGATTCATGAATGGTGTCTTGAACACCATATATTTT.

This clonotype appeared a single time. V gene TRBV5-7 combines with J gene TRBJ1-3; D is undetermined. TRBV5-7 is an open reading frame whose function is uncertain. CDR3 size: 12 residues. V lost 3 bases to trimming and J lost 6 bases, with 7 bases between them. The CDR3 DNA follows: TGTGCCAGCAGCTCCGGGTTAAACACCATATATTTT. It is translated as CASSSGLNTIYF.

V is TRBV3-1 and J is TRBJ2-5; TRBD2 aligns across 10 bases. Germline values: CDR1 LGHDT, CDR2 YNNKEL (reference sequence). The J segment lost 3 bases and the V segment lost 3 bases, leaving 4 bases of the junction unmatched. The CDR3 length is 15 residues. CDR3 nucleotide sequence: TGTGCCAGCAGCCATAGTCTAGCGGGGGAAGAGACCCAGTACTTC. Its protein is CASSHSLAGEETQYF.

The V gene is TRBV7-8, the J gene TRBJ1-5; D not resolved. The V end lost 5 bases, the J end lost 3 bases, and 14 bases lay between the germline ends. Germline values: CDR1 SGHVS, CDR2 FQNEAQ. This CDR3 region has 15 residues. DNA of the CDR3: TGTGCCAGCAGCCCCCTCCGGGGTATCAATCAGCCCCAGCATTTT. This encodes CASSPLRGINQPQHF.

This rearrangement joins TRBV4-3 to TRBJ2-1; D could derive from TRBD1 or TRBD2 (5 bases each). CDR3 length: 16 residues. Trimming stripped 5 bases from V and 4 bases from J, with 18 bases between. Germline lookup yields CDR1 LGHNA and CDR2 YSLEER. CDR3 bases: TGCGCCAGCAGCTCAACACGGGACCCCCCGTACAATGAGCAGTTCTTC. It yields the protein CASSSTRDPPYNEQFF.

This clonotype was seen only once. One end of the junction varies from germline; a read error may be responsible. This sequence joins TRBV2 and TRBJ2-2, with D possibly matching TRBD2 (5 bases). This CDR3 comprises 17 residues. In germline, CDR1 is SNHLY, CDR2 FYNNEI. DNA for the CDR3: TGTGCCAGCAATGAAAGAGGGCGGGCAGCGAACACCGGGGAGCTGTTTTTT. Its translation: CASNERGRAANTGELFF.

In its sample, this clonotype was seen a few times. This rearrangement joins TRBV19 to TRBJ1-6; a weak D match, TRBD1 (5 bases). CDR1 and CDR2 (germline): LNHDA, SQIVND (reference sequence). Deletions cut 6 bases from V and 9 bases from J, with 21 bases between. CDR3 length: 16 amino acids. The CDR3 spells CASSPPGRVFGSPLHF. The CDR3 coding sequence is TGTGCCAGTAGCCCTCCGGGCAGGGTGTTTGGTTCACCCCTCCACTTT.

This clonotype was found a few times. This chain connects TRBV6-1 to TRBJ2-7; possibly TRBD1 or TRBD2 for D (6 bases each). Between the trimmed V and J ends, which lost 7 bases and 0 bases, there was a span of 10 bases. The CDR3 contains 13 residues. CDR1 is MNHNS, CDR2 SASEGT, per germline. DNA for the CDR3: TGTGCCAGCACCGGGGGCGCCTCCTACGAGCAGTACTTC. Protein product: CASTGGASYEQYF.

The V gene is TRBV24-1, the J gene TRBJ2-7, with a possible D match to TRBD1 (5 bases). Germline V CDR1 and CDR2: KGHDR, SFDVKD. The ends were cut back, 2 bases at V and 2 bases at J, with 12 bases in the middle. The CDR3 spans 15 residues. The DNA of the CDR3 is TGTGCCACCAGTGATTCTAGGACACGGACCTACGAGCAGTACTTC. Protein sequence: CATSDSRTRTYEQYF.

The genes are TRBV15 and TRBJ2-5, with D uncertain. Per the germline V gene, CDR1 is LNHNV and CDR2 is YYDKDF (reference sequence). The germline V and J ends were trimmed by 0 bases and 13 bases, with 9 bases remaining between them. The CDR3 contains 11 residues. DNA for the CDR3: TGTGCCACCAGCAGAGATACCCCTCCGTACTTC. Translated, it gives CATSRDTPPYF.

V and J are TRBV7-9 and TRBJ2-1, with D uncertain. The CDR3 covers 13 residues. Germline CDR1 and CDR2: SEHNR and FQNEAQ (reference sequence). V lost 5 bases, J lost 5 bases, and 10 bases lay in between. The CDR3 DNA reads TGTGCCAGCAGCCTAAAGTCGGACAATGAGCAGTTCTTC. The encoded protein is CASSLKSDNEQFF.

V is TRBV6-2 or TRBV6-3 and J is TRBJ1-2, with a possible D match to TRBD1 (6 bases). CDR3 length: 14 amino acids. V lost 8 bases, J lost 6 bases, and 19 bases lay in between. The V gene's germline CDR1 is MNHEY and CDR2 SVGEGT. CDR3 loop: CASFKGGTLHGYTF. The CDR3 DNA reads as TGTGCCAGCTTCAAGGGGGGGACCCTCCATGGCTACACCTTC.

This clonotype was detected only a few times. The chain uses TRBV2 and TRBJ2-5; D may correspond to TRBD1 or TRBD2 (5 bases each). The CDR3 is 11 residues long. Between the trimmed V and J ends, which lost 6 bases and 3 bases, there was a span of 5 bases. CDR1 and CDR2 from the germline V gene are SNHLY and FYNNEI. The CDR3 is CASRGEETQYF. In nucleotides, the CDR3 is TGTGCCAGCAGGGGGGAAGAGACCCAGTACTTC.

This clonotype was observed a handful of times. The chain combines TRBV11-3 with TRBJ2-1; D possibly matches TRBD1 or TRBD2 (5 bases each). Germline V gene lookup returns CDR1 SGHNT and CDR2 YENEEA. This CDR3 has 12 residues. With 3 bases removed from V and 7 bases from J, the gap between germline ends came to 7 bases. In DNA, the CDR3 is TGTGCCAGCAGCTTGGGACCGAATGAGCAGTTCTTC. This codes for CASSLGPNEQFF.

The V gene is TRBV28, the J gene TRBJ2-3; tentatively, D is TRBD1 (6 bases). Trimming took off 6 bases at V and 0 bases at J, with 19 bases between the two ends. CDR1 is MDHEN and CDR2 is SYDVKM in the germline V gene. The CDR3 runs 17 residues. The CDR3 loop is CASSPPGTPVSTDTQYF. CDR3 bases: TGTGCCAGCAGCCCCCCCGGGACACCGGTTAGCACAGATACGCAGTATTTT.

The rearrangement uses TRBV5-1 and TRBJ2-5; 7 bases agree with TRBD1. This CDR3 has 16 residues. The junction had 5 bases not matched to a gene; V was cut back by 0 bases and J by 0 bases. The germline V gene encodes CDR1 SGHRS and CDR2 YFSETQ. CDR3 sequence: CASSLGTQGDQETQYF. Written as DNA, the CDR3 is TGCGCCAGCAGCTTGGGGACCCAGGGGGACCAAGAGACCCAGTACTTC. The full variable domain, with the rest looked up from reference TRBV5-1 and TRBJ2-5, is KAGVTQTPRYLIKTRGQQVTLSCSPISGHRSVSWYQQTPGQGLQFLFEYFSETQRNKGNFPGRFSGRQFSNSRSEMNVSTLELGDSALYLCASSLGTQGDQETQYFGPGTRLLVL.